This TCR beta chain derives from a study of blood T cell repertoires in COVID-19. Source study methods: Amplifying reference gene primers gave estimates of nucleated cell counts. Assay: immunoSEQ multiplex PCR; the TCRdb copy retains only in-frame clones and omits some. V and J calls plus clone size are reproduced from that table; the DNA served to infer D and trimming. The sample lists 140,000 or so clones; around 82% were seen once. This clone came up a few times. The identical CDR3 is also encoded by other nucleotide sequences in the sample. The sequence derives from a man between 60 and 75 years old with acute or convalescent COVID-19. The sample consisted of peripheral blood.

As DNA, the CDR3 is TGTGCCAGCAGTTTGAGCGGTTACAATGAGCAGTTCTTC. Its translation: CASSLSGYNEQFF. This chain joins TRBV12-3 or TRBV12-4 and TRBJ2-1; D is perhaps TRBD2 (5 bases). V lost 3 bases and J lost 4, with 7 bases in between. The CDR3 totals 13 residues.